This T cell receptor (beta chain) derives from a study of blood T cells in healthy people across ages. Study-wide results and limits: Possibly confounding the expanded clonotype changes was the fact that donor CMV status was unknown. Across samples, TCR beta diversity tracked strongly with naive T cell percentage.

It was with a sample-barcoded 5' primer and a J-beta primer mix that a second PCR of roughly 7 to 12 cycles was run. TCRdb re-called the 5' RACE reads through MiXCR, storing one row per CDR3 protein. The data hold around 800,000 distinct CDR3 sequences, with about 42% observed a single time. As to this clonotype: The antigen is undetermined.

The CDR3 is 11 amino acids. Trimming left V 1 base short and J 14 bases short, with 12 bases between. CDR1 and CDR2 (germline): DFQATT, SNEGSKA (reference sequence). This clonotype was sampled from a man of 80 years or more in good health. This chain connects TRBV20-1 to TRBJ2-1, with D possibly TRBD2 on 6 matching bases. Source material: blood. The chain's CDR3 is CSARGAAGKFF. The CDR3 bases are TGCAGTGCTAGAGGCGCGGCGGGAAAGTTCTTC.